This T cell receptor (beta chain) was captured in a study of blood T cell repertoires in COVID-19. At the level of the study: Acute and convalescent COVID-19 specimens originated in the United States, Italy and Spain.

This clone showed up just a few times. The CDR3 consists of 17 residues. Trimming pared 5 bases from V and 0 bases from J, leaving 16 bases between. The germline CDR1 and CDR2 sequences are SGHDN and FVKESK. The authors' processing: Estimation of nucleated cell counts relied on the amplification of reference gene primers. This table comes from immunoSEQ multiplex PCR, and its TCRdb copy is limited to in-frame clones, with some not included. The D gene and trimming were derived from the DNA, and the V and J assignments and clone size from that table. The data contain 90,000 to 130,000 clones, 70% to 85% of them singletons.

Sequenced sample: peripheral blood. The rearrangement joins TRBV14 to TRBJ2-2; TRBD2 is a possible D gene (5 bases). The sequence came from a woman between 35 and 50 years old with acute or convalescent COVID-19. The CDR3 nucleotides read TGTGCCAGCAGCTCCCGAGGGCGACATACGAACACCGGGGAGCTGTTTTTT. Protein sequence: CASSSRGRHTNTGELFF.